The entry that follows covers one T cell receptor beta chain sequence. The sample belongs to a study of blood T cell repertoires in COVID-19. Study background: Acute and convalescent COVID-19 specimens originated in the United States, Italy and Spain. Sample material is recorded as cDNA or gDNA derived from T cells, B-cell-depleted T cells, or PBMCs.

In the source study's methods: Estimates of nucleated cell counts were drawn from the amplification of reference gene primers. Using immunoSEQ multiplex PCR, the repertoire was profiled, and TCRdb retains in-frame clones only, with some absent. The V and J calls and the clone size are those of that table, but D and trimming were determined from the DNA. Here the sample spans about 9,000 clones, around 85% being singletons. Material for sequencing was peripheral blood. The source is a human donor in a cohort sampled during active COVID-19.

CDR3 region: CATNWLAESTDTQYF. CDR3 bases: TGTGCCACCAACTGGCTAGCAGAGAGCACAGATACGCAGTATTTT. This rearrangement joins TRBV7-9 to TRBJ2-3; possible D gene TRBD2, 5 bases. CDR3 length: 15 residues. Germline V gene lookup returns CDR1 SEHNR and CDR2 FQNEAQ (reference sequence). The germline V and J ends were trimmed by 10 bases and 0 bases, with 17 bases remaining between them.